This is a list of T cell receptor beta chains from one sample in a study of blood T cell repertoires in COVID-19. Generated by immunoSEQ multiplex PCR, the TCRdb table keeps only in-frame clones and is missing some. The repertoire has fewer than 350,000 clones, approximately 91% of them found once; the top ten carry about 2.5%. Source material: PBMCs or T cells enriched from blood (not recorded which). All receptors come from a woman aged 40 to 49 with acute COVID-19. The CDR3 runs from the conserved cysteine through the conserved F or W. A D gene is named only where the DNA matches it firmly. The size of a clone is reported for some rows only, either as once, few or many, or as a class for expanded clones.

>TRBV7-2|-|TRBJ1-6|-
TGTGCCAGCAGCTCGACAGGCGAATCACCCCTCCACTTT
CASSSTGESPLHF
>TRBV2|TRBD2|TRBJ2-3|once
TGTGCCAGCAGTGACGGGAGGAGAAGCACAGATACGCAGTATTTT
CASSDGRRSTDTQYF
>TRBV11-2|-|TRBJ2-3|once
TGTGCCAGCAGCTTAGTTCCGGGCACAGATACGCAGTATTTT
CASSLVPGTDTQYF
>TRBV5-4|TRBD2|TRBJ2-2|-
TGTGCCAGCAGCTTGGGACTAGCGGGGGCCGGGGAGCTGTTTTTT
CASSLGLAGAGELFF
>TRBV19|TRBD1|TRBJ1-2|-
TGTGCCAGTAGTATTGGGACAGGAGACTATGGCTACACCTTC
CASSIGTGDYGYTF
>TRBV7-9|-|TRBJ2-7|-
TGTGCCAGCAGCGTGGGCTCCGAGCAGTACTTC
CASSVGSEQYF
>TRBV18|-|TRBJ1-3|-
TGTGCCAGCTCACCACCGGGCAGAGGAGGGTCTGGAAACACCATATATTTT
CASSPPGRGGSGNTIYF
>TRBV21-1|-|TRBJ2-5|-
TGTGCCAGCAGCAACCCGACGCAAAAGGGAGATACCCACCTACTTCCAGAAGAGACCCAGTACTTC
CASSNPTQKGDTHLLPEETQYF
>TRBV9|TRBD1|TRBJ1-1|-
TGTGCCAGCAGCACTGGACAGGTTGGTGAAGCTTTCTTT
CASSTGQVGEAFF
>TRBV10-3|-|TRBJ1-5|-
TGTGCCATCAGTGATTCTGGGGGCCGCAATCAGCCCCAGCATTTT
CAISDSGGRNQPQHF
>TRBV18|-|TRBJ2-7|once
TGTGCCAGCTCACAACAGGTGGACGAGCAGTACTTC
CASSQQVDEQYF
>TRBV30|-|TRBJ1-2|-
TGTGCCTGGAGCGACAGCTATGGCTACACCTTC
CAWSDSYGYTF
>TRBV7-2|-|TRBJ1-5|-
TGTGCCAGCAGCTTAGGGGGGCAGCGGAGTAATCAGCCCCAGCATTTT
CASSLGGQRSNQPQHF
>TRBV2|-|TRBJ1-2|-
TGTGCCAGCAGTGAAACAGGCCCCAACTATGGCTACACCTTC
CASSETGPNYGYTF
>TRBV7-9|TRBD1|TRBJ1-4|-
TGTGCCAGCAGCTACCAGAGCAGGGACAGGGCCCATGAAAAACTGTTTTTT
CASSYQSRDRAHEKLFF
>TRBV5-3|-|TRBJ2-1|-
TGTGCCAGAAGTCTCCGGGACTCCCCAGCTGGTGAGCAGTTCTTC
CARSLRDSPAGEQFF
>TRBV4-3|TRBD2|TRBJ2-3|-
TGCGCCAGCAGCCAAGATCGGGGGAGGGCCCTCACAGATACGCAGTATTTT
CASSQDRGRALTDTQYF
>TRBV5-6|TRBD2|TRBJ2-3|-
TGTGCCAGCAGCTTGGTATTCGGGGGGGATACGCAGTATTTT
CASSLVFGGDTQYF
>TRBV6-1|-|TRBJ1-3|-
TGTGCCAGCAGTGAGTCTCCTGGAAACACCATATATTTT
CASSESPGNTIYF
>TRBV7-8|-|TRBJ2-1|-
TGTGCCAGCAGCCTTACCCTGAGCACCTGGGCCAATGAGCAGTTCTTC
CASSLTLSTWANEQFF
>TRBV11-2|TRBD2|TRBJ2-7|many
TGTGCCAGCAGCCTAGCGGGGGAAACCTACGAGCAGTACTTC
CASSLAGETYEQYF
>TRBV5-5|-|TRBJ2-3|-
TGTGCCAGCAGCTCCGCCCTAGCGTCAGTGACAGATACGCAGTATTTT
CASSSALASVTDTQYF
>TRBV2|-|TRBJ1-5|once
TGTGCCAGCAGTTTGACACGGAGCAATCAGCCCCAGCATTTT
CASSLTRSNQPQHF
>TRBV6-1|-|TRBJ1-2|once
TGTGCCAGCAGTGAAGCAAGGGGAAGTGGCTACACCTTC
CASSEARGSGYTF
>TRBV6-2/TRBV6-3|TRBD1|TRBJ1-1|-
TGTGCCAGCAGTAAGAGGAGACAGGGTGAAGGGAACACTGAAGCTTTCTTT
CASSKRRQGEGNTEAFF
>TRBV5-1|TRBD1|TRBJ2-7|-
TGCGCCAGCAGCTTGGGAGGACCTGGACAGGGGGCCTACGAGCAGTACTTC
CASSLGGPGQGAYEQYF
>TRBV19|-|TRBJ2-3|-
TGTGCCAGTAGTATAGCCGGCACAGATACGCAGTATTTT
CASSIAGTDTQYF
>TRBV27|TRBD2|TRBJ2-1|-
TGTGCCAGCTTCCGGGGCGGGGGTTACAATGAGCAGTTCTTC
CASFRGGGYNEQFF
>TRBV19|TRBD1|TRBJ1-5|-
TGTGCCAGTAGGGAGGGGGCAAACGGCAATCAGCCCCAGCATTTT
CASREGANGNQPQHF
>TRBV2|-|TRBJ2-3|once
TGTGCCAGCAGTGAAGTCTTATACCAACAGGCGCAGTATTTT
CASSEVLYQQAQYF
>TRBV25-1|TRBD1|TRBJ2-7|-
TGTGCCAGCAGTGAAGATGGGACAGCTTACGAGCAGTACTTC
CASSEDGTAYEQYF
>TRBV10-3|-|TRBJ1-3|-
TGTGCCATCAGTGAGGTTCCAGTCGGAAACACCATATATTTT
CAISEVPVGNTIYF
>TRBV21-1|-|TRBJ2-4|-
TGTGCCAGCAGCAAACTGGCGGACATTCAGTACTTC
CASSKLADIQYF
>TRBV5-1|TRBD1|TRBJ2-1|-
TGCGCCAGCAGCTGGAGGGACAGGTTCGGCTCCTACAATGAGCAGTTCTTC
CASSWRDRFGSYNEQFF
>TRBV7-8|-|TRBJ2-2|-
TGTGCCAGCAGGGGGCGGGACCTGAACACCGGGGAGCTGTTTTTT
CASRGRDLNTGELFF
>TRBV28|-|TRBJ1-2|-
TGTGCCAGCAGTTTATCGCAGGGCGGCGGCTACACCTTC
CASSLSQGGGYTF
>TRBV18|-|TRBJ1-3|-
TGTGCCAGCTCACCAACCCGGACAGTAAGCACTGGAAACACCATATATTTT
CASSPTRTVSTGNTIYF
>TRBV7-2|-|TRBJ1-2|-
TGTGCCAGCAGCTTAGAGCGGGGCGCGGGCTACACCTTC
CASSLERGAGYTF
>TRBV28|-|TRBJ2-1|-
TGTGCCAGCAGTTTCGGGGGACGCCCTGGTGATGAGCAGTTCTTC
CASSFGGRPGDEQFF
>TRBV5-1|-|TRBJ1-3|-
TGCGCCAGCAGCCTGCTTGGGCCGGACTCTGGAAACACCATATATTTT
CASSLLGPDSGNTIYF
>TRBV11-2|-|TRBJ2-2|-
TGTGCCAGCAGCTTAGGGGAGGGGGGCACCGGGGAGCTGTTTTTT
CASSLGEGGTGELFF
>TRBV27|TRBD1|TRBJ2-5|-
TGTGCCAGCAGTTCCCAGAGGACAGGGGCGAAGACCCAGTACTTC
CASSSQRTGAKTQYF
>TRBV6-5|-|TRBJ2-7|once
TGTGCCAGCAGCCTAACTTCAGGGGACTACGAGCAGTACTTC
CASSLTSGDYEQYF
>TRBV12-3/TRBV12-4|-|TRBJ2-1|-
TGTGCCAGCCAAATTTCCAATGAGCAGTTCTTC
CASQISNEQFF
>TRBV20-1|TRBD2|TRBJ2-7|-
TGCAGTGCTAGTGGGACTAGGTGGGAGGACGAGCAGTACTTC
CSASGTRWEDEQYF
>TRBV3-1/TRBV3-2|TRBD1|TRBJ1-5|-
TGTGCCAGCAGCCAAGACGGGACAGTCCCGAGGCCCCAGCATTTT
CASSQDGTVPRPQHF
>TRBV28|-|TRBJ1-3|-
TGTGCCAGCAGTCGTGGGCCGTTCGTTTCTGGAAACACCATATATTTT
CASSRGPFVSGNTIYF
>TRBV6-2/TRBV6-3|-|TRBJ2-7|-
TGTGCCAGCAGTTACACTTACGGAGCCGGGAACGAGCAGTACTTC
CASSYTYGAGNEQYF
>TRBV6-5|-|TRBJ2-2|-
TGTGCCAGCAGATACGGGGGACAGAACACCGGGGAGCTGTTTTTT
CASRYGGQNTGELFF
>TRBV5-5|TRBD1|TRBJ2-5|-
TGTGCCAGCAGCCGTATGACAGGGTACCAAGAGACCCAGTACTTC
CASSRMTGYQETQYF
>TRBV7-2|-|TRBJ2-5|-
TGTGCCAGCAGCCCGGGGTATCGGTCTTTCGAGACCCAGTACTTC
CASSPGYRSFETQYF